Following are 18 T cell receptor beta chains from one sample sequenced in a study of blood T cell repertoires in COVID-19 (TCRdb year 2020). Library method: the immunoSEQ multiplex PCR assay. TCRdb obtained this table from immuneACCESS and retained in-frame rearrangements with V and J assigned. These tables miss some clones; where compared with another copy, unresolved V genes account for less than half of the shortfall, and the remainder is unexplained. The sample contains about 200,000 clones, 70% to 90% of them found a single time. In total, the top ten clones hold roughly 4.1% of the sample. Sequenced sample: peripheral blood. Receptor source: a man aged 50-59 years with acute or convalescent COVID-19.

This clone showed up just once. The rearrangement links TRBV7-8 to TRBJ1-4; D unclear. The CDR3 is 15 residues long. Trimming pared 5 bases from V and 5 bases from J, leaving 15 bases between. From germline, CDR1 is SGHVS and CDR2 FQNEAQ. Written as DNA, the CDR3 is TGTGCCAGCAGCCCCGTCCTAACTAGGAATGAAAAACTGTTTTTT. As protein: CASSPVLTRNEKLFF.

The chain carries TRBV5-5 and TRBJ2-5; 7 bases align to TRBD1. The CDR3 is made up of 15 amino acids. The V gene's germline CDR1 is SGHKS and CDR2 YYEKEE (reference sequence). With V trimmed by 4 bases and J by 6 bases, 12 bases remained unmatched. The CDR3 DNA reads as TGTGCCAGCAGCCCAACGCCCGACAGGGAAAAGACCCAGTACTTC. Translating it yields CASSPTPDREKTQYF. Using reference TRBV5-5 and TRBJ2-5 for the parts outside the CDR3, the full variable domain is DAGVTQSPTHLIKTRGQQVTLRCSPISGHKSVSWYQQVLGQGPQFIFQYYEKEERGRGNFPDRFSARQFPNYSSELNVNALLLGDSALYLCASSPTPDREKTQYFGPGTRLLVL.

The V gene is TRBV7-2, the J gene TRBJ1-3; 7 nucleotides match TRBD1. Looked up from germline, CDR1 is SGHTA and CDR2 is FQGNSA. The CDR3 is made up of 15 amino acids. V lost 4 bases to trimming and J lost 2 bases; unmatched junction nucleotides: 5. Written as DNA, the CDR3 is TGTGCCAGCAGCTCGCGGCAGGGGGCTGGAAACACCATATATTTT. Its protein product is CASSSRQGAGNTIYF. The full variable domain, rest sourced from reference TRBV7-2 and TRBJ1-3, is GAGVSQSPSNKVTEKGKDVELRCDPISGHTALYWYRQSLGQGLEFLIYFQGNSAPDKSGLPSDRFSAERTGGSVSTLTIQRTQQEDSAVYLCASSSRQGAGNTIYFGEGSWLTVV.

This clone was observed a handful of times. Compared with germline, one end of the junction differs, possibly owing to a read error. The chain is built from TRBV6-1 and TRBJ1-1; D is ambiguous. The CDR3 is made up of 14 amino acids. Germline V CDR1 and CDR2: MNHNS, SASEGT. This CDR3 reads CASTERAGNTEAFF. CDR3 coding DNA: TGTGCCAGCACTGAACGGGCGGGAAACACTGAAGCTTTCTTT.

This clone appeared once. This chain's CDR3 is CASSEGPRTGGWAGNTIYF. For the CDR3, the DNA is TGTGCCAGCAGTGAAGGTCCCCGAACAGGGGGCTGGGCTGGAAACACCATATATTTT. The chain couples TRBV6-1 to TRBJ1-3; 9 bases match TRBD1. This CDR3 is built from 19 residues. In germline, CDR1 is MNHNS, CDR2 SASEGT. V dropped 1 base and J dropped 2; count of bases not matched to a gene: 12.

The chain uses TRBV30 and TRBJ1-6; 9 bases line up with TRBD1. Trimming cost V 1 base and J 7 bases; bases outside gene matches: 5. Germline CDR1 and CDR2: GTSNPN and SVGIG (reference sequence). The CDR3 is 15 amino acids. CDR3 DNA sequence: TGTGCCTGGAGTGCGTTAACAGGGGGCAATTCACCCCTCCACTTT. Its protein product is CAWSALTGGNSPLHF.

This clone was seen a single time. CDR3 nucleotide sequence: TGCAGCGTTGTGAGTCACACCGGGGAGCTGTTTTTT. Translating gives CSVVSHTGELFF. This rearrangement joins TRBV29-1 to TRBJ2-2; no clear D. V was clipped by 4 bases and J by 3 bases, with 6 bases between them. Germline values: CDR1 SQVTM, CDR2 ANQGSEA. CDR3 length equals 12 residues.

The J gene is TRBJ1-2, the V gene TRBV15; D uncertain. This CDR3 region has 13 residues. CDR1 and CDR2 from the germline V gene are LNHNV and YYDKDF (reference sequence). V was clipped by 1 base and J by 0 bases, with 3 bases between them. CDR3 sequence (DNA): TGTGCCACCAGCAGAGCAGCTAACTATGGCTACACCTTC. Amino acids: CATSRAANYGYTF.

The chain uses TRBV12-3 or TRBV12-4 and TRBJ2-1; D is unclear. The CDR3 is made up of 12 amino acids. The ends were cut back, 5 bases at V and 7 bases at J, with 9 bases in the middle. CDR3 loop: CASSTSRNEQFF. The CDR3 DNA sequence: TGTGCCAGCAGTACGTCCCGGAATGAGCAGTTCTTC.

The chain carries TRBV14 and TRBJ2-7, with D hard to call. The CDR3 totals 11 residues. V shed 6 bases and J shed 2 bases, with 5 bases lying between them. CDR1 SGHDN and CDR2 FVKESK come from the germline V gene. CDR3 sequence: CASSETYEQYF. CDR3 DNA: TGTGCCAGCAGTGAGACCTACGAGCAGTACTTC.

The V call is TRBV6-5, the J call TRBJ1-2; weak D call: TRBD1 (6 bases). The CDR3 sequence is 15 residues long. V was cut by 2 bases and J by 7 bases, with 17 bases left in between. From germline, CDR1 is MNHEY and CDR2 SVGAGI. CDR3 nucleotide sequence: TGTGCCAGCAGTTACCAACAGGGAGTAAGGGCTGGCTACACCTTC. It yields the protein CASSYQQGVRAGYTF.

J is TRBJ1-2 and V is TRBV19; D may be TRBD1 (5 bases). Germline CDR1 is LNHDA and CDR2 is SQIVND (reference sequence). The CDR3 covers 14 residues. V was shortened by 7 bases and J by 4 bases, with 16 bases between the two germline ends. Here the CDR3 DNA reads TGTGCCAGTACCCGACGGGACGGGAGCTATGGCTACACCTTC. Residues: CASTRRDGSYGYTF. The full variable domain, rest sourced from reference TRBV19 and TRBJ1-2, is DGGITQSPKYLFRKEGQNVTLSCEQNLNHDAMYWYRQDPGQGLRLIYYSQIVNDFQKGDIAEGYSVSREKKESFPLTVTSAQKNPTAFYLCASTRRDGSYGYTFGSGTRLTVV.

This chain uses TRBV5-6 with TRBJ2-1; 8 nucleotides align to TRBD1. The CDR3 length is 16 residues. After removal of 0 bases from V and 1 base from J, the junction contained 3 bases not matched to a gene. CDR1 and CDR2 (germline): SGHDT, YYEEEE. In nucleotides, the CDR3 is TGTGCCAGCAGCTTGGCCGACAGGGGATCCTACAATGAGCAGTTCTTC. It yields the protein CASSLADRGSYNEQFF. The full variable domain, with the rest looked up from reference TRBV5-6 and TRBJ2-1, is DAGVTQSPTHLIKTRGQQVTLRCSPKSGHDTVSWYQQALGQGPQFIFQYYEEEERQRGNFPDRFSGHQFPNYSSELNVNALLLGDSALYLCASSLADRGSYNEQFFGPGTRLTVL.

V gene TRBV5-4 combines with J gene TRBJ2-7; 8 bases line up with TRBD1. Losses at the gene ends were 6 bases for V and 2 bases for J; bases not matched to a gene: 7. This CDR3 comprises 14 residues. Germline lookup yields CDR1 SGHNT and CDR2 YYREEE (reference sequence). This CDR3 reads CASTSDRATYEQYF. The CDR3 coding sequence is TGTGCCAGCACCTCGGACAGGGCCACCTACGAGCAGTACTTC.

The chain employs TRBV19 and TRBJ1-5, with 7 bases that match TRBD1. Losses at the gene ends were 5 bases for V and 7 bases for J; bases not matched to a gene: 11. The CDR3 length is 15 residues. The germline CDR1 and CDR2 sequences are LNHDA and SQIVND (reference sequence). The CDR3 DNA sequence: TGTGCCAGTAGTCCCCAGACAGGGTGGGGCCAGCCCCAGCATTTT. Protein product: CASSPQTGWGQPQHF.

The genes are TRBV6-5 and TRBJ2-7; tentative D call: TRBD2 (6 bases). This CDR3 spans 15 amino acids. Between the trimmed V and J ends, which lost 7 bases and 2 bases, there was a span of 18 bases. The germline V gene encodes CDR1 MNHEY and CDR2 SVGAGI. The CDR3 region has the DNA TGTGCCAGCACCCGGGTGGAGGAGGGGACCTACGAGCAGTACTTC. Its translation: CASTRVEEGTYEQYF.

V usage is TRBV30 and J usage is TRBJ1-6; D not certain. The CDR3 runs 13 residues. Between the trimmed V and J ends, which lost 1 base and 9 bases, there was a span of 10 bases. CDR1 is GTSNPN and CDR2 is SVGIG in the germline V gene (reference sequence). DNA of the CDR3: TGTGCCTGGAGTGGGGAGTTTGGTTCACCCCTCCACTTT. Its protein product is CAWSGEFGSPLHF.

CDR3: CASSAVAGGPVGELFF. The CDR3 bases are TGCGCCAGCAGCGCGGTAGCGGGGGGGCCTGTCGGGGAGCTGTTTTTT. The chain carries TRBV5-1 and TRBJ2-2; 11 positions match TRBD2. Germline V gene data show CDR1 as SGHRS and CDR2 as YFSETQ. There are 16 residues in the CDR3. V gave up 4 bases and J gave up 7 bases; unmatched junction bases: 9.